The T cell receptor beta chain described here comes from a study of graft-versus-host responses after intestinal transplantation. Turning to the study itself: All of the recipients had induction that used anti-thymocyte globulin, then tacrolimus and steroids for roughly three years.

The V gene's germline CDR1 is MNHEY and CDR2 SMNVEV (reference sequence). There are 15 residues in the CDR3. Trimming left V 6 bases short and J 2 bases short, with 14 bases between. Notes on this clone: Its matching antigen is unknown.

Profiling relied on immunoSEQ multiplex PCR, and the TCRdb table lists in-frame clones only, not all of them. The sample includes about 97,000 clones, about 90% of them seen just once. Sequenced here: unstimulated CD8+ T cells sorted from spleen or lymph node cells, sampled before transplant. The TCR comes from a human donor who was the organ donor for an intestinal transplant. J is TRBJ1-5 and V is TRBV27; a possible D gene is TRBD1 (5 bases). In DNA, the CDR3 is TGTGCCAGCAGCCCGCAGGGTTTTGGCAATCAGCCCCAGCATTTT. Translated, it gives CASSPQGFGNQPQHF.